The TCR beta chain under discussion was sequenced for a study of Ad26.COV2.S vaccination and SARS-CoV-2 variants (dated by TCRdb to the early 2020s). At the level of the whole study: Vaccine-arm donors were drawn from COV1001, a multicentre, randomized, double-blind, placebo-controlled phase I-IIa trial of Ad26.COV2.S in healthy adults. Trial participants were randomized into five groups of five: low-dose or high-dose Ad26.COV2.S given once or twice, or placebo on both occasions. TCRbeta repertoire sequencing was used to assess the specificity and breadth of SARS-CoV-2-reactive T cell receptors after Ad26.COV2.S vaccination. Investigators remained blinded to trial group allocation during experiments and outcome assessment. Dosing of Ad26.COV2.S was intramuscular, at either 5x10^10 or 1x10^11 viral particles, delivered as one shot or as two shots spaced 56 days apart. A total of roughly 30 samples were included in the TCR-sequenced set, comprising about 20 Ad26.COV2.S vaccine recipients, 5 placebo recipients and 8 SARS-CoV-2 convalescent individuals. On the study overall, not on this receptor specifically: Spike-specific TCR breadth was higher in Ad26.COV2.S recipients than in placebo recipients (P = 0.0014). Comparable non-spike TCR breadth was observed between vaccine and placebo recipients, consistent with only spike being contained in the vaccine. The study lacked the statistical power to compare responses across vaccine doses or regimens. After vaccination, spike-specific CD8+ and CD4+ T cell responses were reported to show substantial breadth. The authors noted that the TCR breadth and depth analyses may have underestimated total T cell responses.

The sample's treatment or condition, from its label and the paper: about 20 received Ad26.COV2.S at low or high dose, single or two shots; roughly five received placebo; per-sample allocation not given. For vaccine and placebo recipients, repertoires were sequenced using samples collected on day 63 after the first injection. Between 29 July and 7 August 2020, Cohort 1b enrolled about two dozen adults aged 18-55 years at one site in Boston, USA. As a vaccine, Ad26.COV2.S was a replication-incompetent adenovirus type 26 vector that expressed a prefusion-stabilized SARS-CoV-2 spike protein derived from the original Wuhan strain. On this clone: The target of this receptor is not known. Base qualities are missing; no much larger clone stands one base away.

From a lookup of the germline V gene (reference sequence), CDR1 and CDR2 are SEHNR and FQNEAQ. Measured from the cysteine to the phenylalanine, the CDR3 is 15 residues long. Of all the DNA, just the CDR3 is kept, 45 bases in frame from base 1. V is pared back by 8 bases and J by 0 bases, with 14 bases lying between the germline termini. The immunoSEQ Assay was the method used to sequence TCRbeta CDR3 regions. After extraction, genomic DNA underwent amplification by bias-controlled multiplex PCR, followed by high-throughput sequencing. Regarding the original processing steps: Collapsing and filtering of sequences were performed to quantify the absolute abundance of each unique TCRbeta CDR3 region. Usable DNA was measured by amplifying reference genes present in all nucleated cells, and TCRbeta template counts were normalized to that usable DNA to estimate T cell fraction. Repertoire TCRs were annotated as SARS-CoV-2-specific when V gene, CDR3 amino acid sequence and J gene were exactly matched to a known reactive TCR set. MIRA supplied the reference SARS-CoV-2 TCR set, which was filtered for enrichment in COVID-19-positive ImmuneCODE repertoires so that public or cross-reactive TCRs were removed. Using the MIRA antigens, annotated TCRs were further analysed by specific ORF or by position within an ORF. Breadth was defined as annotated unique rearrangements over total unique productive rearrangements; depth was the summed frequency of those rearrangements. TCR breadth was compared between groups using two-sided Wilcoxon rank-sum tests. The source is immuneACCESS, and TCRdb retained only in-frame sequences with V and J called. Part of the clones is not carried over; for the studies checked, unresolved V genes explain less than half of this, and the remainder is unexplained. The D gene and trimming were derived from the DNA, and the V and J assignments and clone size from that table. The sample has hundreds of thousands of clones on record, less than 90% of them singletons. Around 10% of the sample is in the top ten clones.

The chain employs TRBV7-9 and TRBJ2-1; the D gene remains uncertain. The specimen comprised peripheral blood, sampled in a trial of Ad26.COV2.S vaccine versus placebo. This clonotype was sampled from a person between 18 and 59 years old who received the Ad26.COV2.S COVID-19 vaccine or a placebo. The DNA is TGTGCCAGCGTAGGTGAGGCTAACTCCTACAATGAGCAGTTCTTC. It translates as CASVGEANSYNEQFF.